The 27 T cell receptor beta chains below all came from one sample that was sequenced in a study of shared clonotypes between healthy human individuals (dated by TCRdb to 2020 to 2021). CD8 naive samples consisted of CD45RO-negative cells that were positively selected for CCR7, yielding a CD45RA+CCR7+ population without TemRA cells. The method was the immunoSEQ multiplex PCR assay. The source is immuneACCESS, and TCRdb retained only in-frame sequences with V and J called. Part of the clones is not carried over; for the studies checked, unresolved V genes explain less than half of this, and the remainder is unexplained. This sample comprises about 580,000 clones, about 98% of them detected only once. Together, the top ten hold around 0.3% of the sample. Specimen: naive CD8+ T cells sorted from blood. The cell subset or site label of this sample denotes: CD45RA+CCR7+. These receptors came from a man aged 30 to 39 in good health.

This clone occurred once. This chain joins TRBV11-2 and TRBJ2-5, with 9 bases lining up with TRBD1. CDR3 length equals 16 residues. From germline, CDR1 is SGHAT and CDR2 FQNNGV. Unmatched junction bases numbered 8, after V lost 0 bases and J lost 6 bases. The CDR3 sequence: CASSLEETGGLKTQYF. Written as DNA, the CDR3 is TGTGCCAGCAGCTTAGAGGAGACAGGGGGTTTGAAGACCCAGTACTTC. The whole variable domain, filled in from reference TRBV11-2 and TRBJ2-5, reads EAGVAQSPRYKIIEKRQSVAFWCNPISGHATLYWYQQILGQGPKLLIQFQNNGVVDDSQLPKDRFSAERLKGVDSTLKIQPAKLEDSAVYLCASSLEETGGLKTQYFGPGTRLLVL.

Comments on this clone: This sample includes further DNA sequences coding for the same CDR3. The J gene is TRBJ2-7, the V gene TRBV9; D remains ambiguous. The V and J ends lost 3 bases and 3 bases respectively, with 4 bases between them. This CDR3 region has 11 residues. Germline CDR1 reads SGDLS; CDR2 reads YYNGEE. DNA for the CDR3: TGTGCCAGCAGCGCGGGCTACGAGCAGTACTTC. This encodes CASSAGYEQYF.

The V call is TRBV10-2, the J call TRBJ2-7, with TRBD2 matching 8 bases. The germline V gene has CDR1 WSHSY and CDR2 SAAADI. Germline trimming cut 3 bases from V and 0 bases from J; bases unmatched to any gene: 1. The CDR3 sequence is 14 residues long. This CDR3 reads CASSESGSSYEQYF. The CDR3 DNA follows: TGCGCCAGCAGTGAAAGCGGGAGCTCCTACGAGCAGTACTTC.

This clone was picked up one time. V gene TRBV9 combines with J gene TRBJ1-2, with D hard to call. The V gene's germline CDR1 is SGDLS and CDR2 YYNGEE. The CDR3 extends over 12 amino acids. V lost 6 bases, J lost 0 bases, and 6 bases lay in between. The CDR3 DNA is TGTGCCAGCAAACAGACTAACTATGGCTACACCTTC. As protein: CASKQTNYGYTF. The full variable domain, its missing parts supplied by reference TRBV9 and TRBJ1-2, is DSGVTQTPKHLITATGQRVTLRCSPRSGDLSVYWYQQSLDQGLQFLIQYYNGEERAKGNILERFSAQQFPDLHSELNLSSLELGDSALYFCASKQTNYGYTFGSGTRLTVV.

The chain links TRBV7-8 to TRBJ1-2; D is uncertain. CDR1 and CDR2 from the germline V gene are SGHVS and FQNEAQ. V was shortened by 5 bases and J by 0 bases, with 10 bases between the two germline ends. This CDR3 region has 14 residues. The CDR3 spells CASSPRGANYGYTF. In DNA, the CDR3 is TGTGCCAGCAGCCCACGAGGAGCTAACTATGGCTACACCTTC. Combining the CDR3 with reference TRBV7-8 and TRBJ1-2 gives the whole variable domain GAGVSQSPRYKVAKRGQDVALRCDPISGHVSLFWYQQALGQGPEFLTYFQNEAQLDKSGLPSDRFFAERPEGSVSTLKIQRTQQEDSAVYLCASSPRGANYGYTFGSGTRLTVV.

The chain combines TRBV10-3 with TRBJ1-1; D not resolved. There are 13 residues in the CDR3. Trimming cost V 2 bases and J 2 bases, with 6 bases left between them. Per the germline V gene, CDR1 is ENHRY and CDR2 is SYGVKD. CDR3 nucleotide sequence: TGTGCCATCAGTGAGGGAGCAAACACTGAAGCTTTCTTT. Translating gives CAISEGANTEAFF.

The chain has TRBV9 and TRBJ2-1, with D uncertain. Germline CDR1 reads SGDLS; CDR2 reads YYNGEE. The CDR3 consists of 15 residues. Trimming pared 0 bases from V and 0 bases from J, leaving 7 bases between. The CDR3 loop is CASSVAKNSYNEQFF. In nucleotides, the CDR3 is TGTGCCAGCAGCGTAGCCAAGAACTCCTACAATGAGCAGTTCTTC.

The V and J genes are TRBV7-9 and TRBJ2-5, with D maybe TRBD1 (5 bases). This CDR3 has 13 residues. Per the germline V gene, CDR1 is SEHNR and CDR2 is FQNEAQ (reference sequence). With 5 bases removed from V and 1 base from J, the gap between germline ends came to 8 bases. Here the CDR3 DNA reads TGTGCCAGCAGCGGACAATTCCAAGAGACCCAGTACTTC. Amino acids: CASSGQFQETQYF.

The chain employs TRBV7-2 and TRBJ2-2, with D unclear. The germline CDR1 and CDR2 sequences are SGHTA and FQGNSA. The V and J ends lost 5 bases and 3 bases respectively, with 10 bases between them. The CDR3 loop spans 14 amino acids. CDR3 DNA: TGTGCCAGCAGCCTTAACTCGGACACCGGGGAGCTGTTTTTT. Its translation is CASSLNSDTGELFF. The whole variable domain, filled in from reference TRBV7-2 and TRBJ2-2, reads GAGVSQSPSNKVTEKGKDVELRCDPISGHTALYWYRQSLGQGLEFLIYFQGNSAPDKSGLPSDRFSAERTGGSVSTLTIQRTQQEDSAVYLCASSLNSDTGELFFGEGSRLTVL.

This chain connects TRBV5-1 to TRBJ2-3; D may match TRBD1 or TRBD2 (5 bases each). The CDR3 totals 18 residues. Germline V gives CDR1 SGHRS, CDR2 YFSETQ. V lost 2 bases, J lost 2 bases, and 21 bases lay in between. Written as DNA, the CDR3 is TGCGCCAGCAGCTTACCACCGGGACGTCCGACATCCACAGATACGCAGTATTTT. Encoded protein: CASSLPPGRPTSTDTQYF. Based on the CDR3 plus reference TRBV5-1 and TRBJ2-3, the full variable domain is KAGVTQTPRYLIKTRGQQVTLSCSPISGHRSVSWYQQTPGQGLQFLFEYFSETQRNKGNFPGRFSGRQFSNSRSEMNVSTLELGDSALYLCASSLPPGRPTSTDTQYFGPGTRLTVL.

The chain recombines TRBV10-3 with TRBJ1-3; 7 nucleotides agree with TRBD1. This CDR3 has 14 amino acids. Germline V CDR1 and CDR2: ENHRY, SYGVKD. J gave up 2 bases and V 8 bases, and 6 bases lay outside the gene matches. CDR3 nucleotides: TGTGCCATCGGGGCAGGGACAGCTGGAAACACCATATATTTT. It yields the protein CAIGAGTAGNTIYF.

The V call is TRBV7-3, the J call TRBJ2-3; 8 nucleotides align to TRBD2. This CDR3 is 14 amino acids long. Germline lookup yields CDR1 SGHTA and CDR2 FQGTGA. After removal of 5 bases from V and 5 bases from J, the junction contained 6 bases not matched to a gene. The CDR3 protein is CASSIAGMVDTQYF. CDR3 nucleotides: TGTGCCAGCAGCATAGCGGGAATGGTAGATACGCAGTATTTT.

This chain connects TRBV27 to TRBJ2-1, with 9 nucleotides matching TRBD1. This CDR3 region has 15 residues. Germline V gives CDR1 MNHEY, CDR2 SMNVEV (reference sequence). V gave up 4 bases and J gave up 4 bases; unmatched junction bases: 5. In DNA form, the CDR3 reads TGTGCCAGCAGTTCGTCGGGACAGGGATACAATGAGCAGTTCTTC. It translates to CASSSSGQGYNEQFF.

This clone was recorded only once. The CDR3 nucleotides are TGTGCCAGCAGTGAGTATAGAAGAGCTTTCTTT. Translating it yields CASSEYRRAFF. The gene calls are TRBV25-1 and TRBJ1-1, with unresolved D. This CDR3 has 11 amino acids. The germline V gene encodes CDR1 MGHDK and CDR2 SYGVNS. V was trimmed by 3 bases and J by 10 bases, leaving 9 bases between them. The full variable domain, with the rest looked up from reference TRBV25-1 and TRBJ1-1, is EADIYQTPRYLVIGTGKKITLECSQTMGHDKMYWYQQDPGMELHLIHYSYGVNSTEKGDLSSESTVSRIRTEHFPLTLESARPSHTSQYLCASSEYRRAFFGQGTRLTVV.

CDR3 protein: CASSLGRNYQETQYF. The DNA for the CDR3 is TGTGCCAGCAGCTTGGGCAGGAACTACCAAGAGACCCAGTACTTC. This rearrangement joins TRBV11-2 to TRBJ2-5; no clear D gene. V was cut by 3 bases and J by 0 bases, with 11 bases left in between. CDR3 length equals 15 residues. CDR1 SGHAT and CDR2 FQNNGV come from the germline V gene.

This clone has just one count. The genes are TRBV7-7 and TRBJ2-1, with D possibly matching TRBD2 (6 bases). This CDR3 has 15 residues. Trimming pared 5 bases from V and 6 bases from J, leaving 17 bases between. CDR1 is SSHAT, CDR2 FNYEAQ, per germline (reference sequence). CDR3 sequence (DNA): TGTGCCAGCAGCCCCTACGGGGGAGAATTCAATGAGCAGTTCTTC. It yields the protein CASSPYGGEFNEQFF.

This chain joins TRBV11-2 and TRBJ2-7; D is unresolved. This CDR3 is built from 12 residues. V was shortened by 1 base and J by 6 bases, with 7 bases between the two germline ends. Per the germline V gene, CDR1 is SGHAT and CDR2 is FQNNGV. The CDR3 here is CASSLGRVEQYF. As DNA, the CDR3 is TGTGCCAGCAGCTTAGGTAGGGTCGAGCAGTACTTC.

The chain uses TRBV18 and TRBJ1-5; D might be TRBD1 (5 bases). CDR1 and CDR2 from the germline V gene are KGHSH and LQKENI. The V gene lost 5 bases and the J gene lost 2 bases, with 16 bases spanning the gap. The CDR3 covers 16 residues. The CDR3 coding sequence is TGTGCCAGCTCATTAGGCGGGCGGGGGGGCAATCAGCCCCAGCATTTT. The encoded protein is CASSLGGRGGNQPQHF.

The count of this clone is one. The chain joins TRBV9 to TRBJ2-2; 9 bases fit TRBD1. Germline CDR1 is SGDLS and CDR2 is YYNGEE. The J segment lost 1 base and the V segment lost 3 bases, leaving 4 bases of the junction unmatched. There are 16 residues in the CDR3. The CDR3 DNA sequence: TGTGCCAGCAGCGAGAGGGACAGGGAGAACACCGGGGAGCTGTTTTTT. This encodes CASSERDRENTGELFF. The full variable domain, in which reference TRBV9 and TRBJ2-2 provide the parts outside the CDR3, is DSGVTQTPKHLITATGQRVTLRCSPRSGDLSVYWYQQSLDQGLQFLIQYYNGEERAKGNILERFSAQQFPDLHSELNLSSLELGDSALYFCASSERDRENTGELFFGEGSRLTVL.

CDR3 nucleotide sequence: TGCGCCAGCAGTGAGTCAGGGCGCAACTATGGCTACACCTTC. The encoded protein is CASSESGRNYGYTF. The V call is TRBV10-2, the J call TRBJ1-2; no definite D call. Per the germline V gene, CDR1 is WSHSY and CDR2 is SAAADI. The CDR3 totals 14 residues. Deletions cut 0 bases from V and 2 bases from J, with 7 bases between.

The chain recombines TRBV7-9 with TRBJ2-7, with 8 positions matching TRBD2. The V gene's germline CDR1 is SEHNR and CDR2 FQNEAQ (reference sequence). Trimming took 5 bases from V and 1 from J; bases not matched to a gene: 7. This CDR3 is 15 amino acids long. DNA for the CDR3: TGTGCCAGCAGCCCACTAGCGGAATCTTCCTACGAGCAGTACTTC. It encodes CASSPLAESSYEQYF.

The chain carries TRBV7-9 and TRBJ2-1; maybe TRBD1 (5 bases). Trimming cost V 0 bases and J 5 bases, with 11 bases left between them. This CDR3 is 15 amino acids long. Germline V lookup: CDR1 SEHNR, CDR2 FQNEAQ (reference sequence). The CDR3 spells CASSLAQGHNNEQFF. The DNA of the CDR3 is TGTGCCAGCAGCTTAGCGCAGGGCCACAACAATGAGCAGTTCTTC.

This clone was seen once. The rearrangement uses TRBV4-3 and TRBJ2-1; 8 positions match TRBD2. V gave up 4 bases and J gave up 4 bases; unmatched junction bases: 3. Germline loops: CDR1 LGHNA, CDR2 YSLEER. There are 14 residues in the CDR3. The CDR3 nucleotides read TGCGCCAGCAGCCTTAGCGGGATTTACAATGAGCAGTTCTTC. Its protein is CASSLSGIYNEQFF.

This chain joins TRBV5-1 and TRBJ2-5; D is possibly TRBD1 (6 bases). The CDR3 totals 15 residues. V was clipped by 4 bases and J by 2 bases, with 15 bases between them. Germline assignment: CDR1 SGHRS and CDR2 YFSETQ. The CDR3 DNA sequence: TGCGCCAGCAGCCTCCTAGAACAGGGACAAGAGACCCAGTACTTC. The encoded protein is CASSLLEQGQETQYF.

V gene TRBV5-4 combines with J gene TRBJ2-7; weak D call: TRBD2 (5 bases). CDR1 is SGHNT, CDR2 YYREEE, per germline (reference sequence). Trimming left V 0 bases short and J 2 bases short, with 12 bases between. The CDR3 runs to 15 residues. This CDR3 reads CASSLVSGGAYEQYF. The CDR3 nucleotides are TGTGCCAGCAGCTTGGTAAGCGGCGGAGCCTACGAGCAGTACTTC.

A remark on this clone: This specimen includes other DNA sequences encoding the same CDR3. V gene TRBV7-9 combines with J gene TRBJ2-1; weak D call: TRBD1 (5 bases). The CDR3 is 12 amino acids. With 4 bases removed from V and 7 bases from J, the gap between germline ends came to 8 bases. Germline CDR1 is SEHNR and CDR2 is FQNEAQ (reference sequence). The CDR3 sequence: CASSSSGNEQFF. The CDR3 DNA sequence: TGTGCCAGCAGCTCCTCAGGGAATGAGCAGTTCTTC.

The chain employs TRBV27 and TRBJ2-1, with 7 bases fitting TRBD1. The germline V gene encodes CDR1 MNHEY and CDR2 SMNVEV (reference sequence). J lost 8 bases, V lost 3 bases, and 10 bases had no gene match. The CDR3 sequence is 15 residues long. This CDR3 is CASSFLKGAPDEQFF. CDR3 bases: TGTGCCAGCAGTTTCTTGAAGGGGGCGCCCGATGAGCAGTTCTTC.